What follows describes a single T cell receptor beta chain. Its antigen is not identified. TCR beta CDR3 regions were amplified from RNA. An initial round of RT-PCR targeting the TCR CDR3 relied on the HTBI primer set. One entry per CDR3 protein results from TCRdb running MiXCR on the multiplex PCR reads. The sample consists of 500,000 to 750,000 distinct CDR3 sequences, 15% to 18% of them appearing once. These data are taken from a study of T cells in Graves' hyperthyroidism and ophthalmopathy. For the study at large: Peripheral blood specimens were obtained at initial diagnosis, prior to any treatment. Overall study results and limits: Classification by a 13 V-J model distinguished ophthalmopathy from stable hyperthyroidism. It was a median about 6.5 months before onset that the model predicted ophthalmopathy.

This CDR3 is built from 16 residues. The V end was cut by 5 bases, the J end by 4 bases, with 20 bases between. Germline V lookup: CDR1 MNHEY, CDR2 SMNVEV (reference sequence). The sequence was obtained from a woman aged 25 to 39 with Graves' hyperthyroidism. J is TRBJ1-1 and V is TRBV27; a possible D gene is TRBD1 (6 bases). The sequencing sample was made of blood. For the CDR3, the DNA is TGTGCCAGCAGTATACAGGGTACCCCCATTGGCACTGAAGCTTTCTTT. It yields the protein CASSIQGTPIGTEAFF.